These 8 T cell receptor beta chains were all obtained from the same sample, sequenced in a study of identical twins. TCRdb fed the 5' RACE reads into MiXCR, producing one record per CDR3 protein. The sample lists fewer than 250,000 distinct CDR3 sequences, under 10% occurring once. This same sample was also part of a study on yellow fever vaccine responses in identical twins.

What was sequenced was memory (CD45RO+) T cells sorted from blood. These receptors all come from a woman under 30 in good health.

There are many counts of this clonotype. The rearrangement uses TRBV7-9 and TRBJ2-3; D possibly corresponds to TRBD1 (6 bases). In germline, CDR1 is SEHNR, CDR2 FQNEAQ (reference sequence). The germline V and J ends were trimmed by 0 bases and 2 bases, with 12 bases remaining between them. The CDR3 runs to 16 residues. The CDR3 here is CASSLALRQDTDTQYF. CDR3 DNA sequence: TGTGCCAGCAGCTTAGCTTTACGACAGGACACAGATACGCAGTATTTT.

The V gene is TRBV7-2, the J gene TRBJ2-1, with D hard to call. This CDR3 is 13 amino acids long. Trimming removed 0 bases from V and 0 bases from J, with 0 bases in between. The germline gives CDR1 SGHTA, CDR2 FQGNSA. The CDR3 spells CASSLASYNEQFF. DNA of the CDR3: TGTGCCAGCAGCTTAGCCTCCTACAATGAGCAGTTCTTC.

This clonotype has a handful of counts. The chain is built from TRBV5-6 and TRBJ2-1, with no clear D. The CDR3 contains 13 residues. The germline CDR1 and CDR2 sequences are SGHDT and YYEEEE. V lost 2 bases and J lost 10, with 13 bases in between. The CDR3 DNA follows: TGTGCCAGCAGCTTCCTTCGGGCTGGGGAGCAGTTCTTC. As protein: CASSFLRAGEQFF. The full variable domain, with the rest looked up from reference TRBV5-6 and TRBJ2-1, is DAGVTQSPTHLIKTRGQQVTLRCSPKSGHDTVSWYQQALGQGPQFIFQYYEEEERQRGNFPDRFSGHQFPNYSSELNVNALLLGDSALYLCASSFLRAGEQFFGPGTRLTVL.

This clonotype was recorded many times. This sequence joins TRBV20-1 and TRBJ2-3; 8 bases agree with TRBD2. Germline assignment: CDR1 DFQATT and CDR2 SNEGSKA (reference sequence). This CDR3 has 15 residues. V lost 4 bases, J lost 2 bases, and 8 bases stayed unmatched. In DNA form, the CDR3 reads TGCAGTGCTATTGGACTAGCCTACCCCACAGATACGCAGTATTTT. It translates to CSAIGLAYPTDTQYF.

This clonotype has more than one count but fewer than ten. CDR3 protein: CASSQGLTGYEQYF. As DNA, the CDR3 is TGCGCCAGCAGCCAAGGTTTGACGGGCTACGAGCAGTACTTC. This chain links TRBV4-3 with TRBJ2-7; D is uncertain. CDR1 is LGHNA, CDR2 YSLEER, per germline. This CDR3 is built from 14 residues. Deletions cut 1 base from V and 3 bases from J, with 10 bases between.

The chain is built from TRBV27 and TRBJ1-5; 7 bases map to TRBD1. Trimming at V came to 1 base and at J to 6 bases, leaving 9 bases not matched to a gene. The CDR3 is 16 amino acids. Germline CDR1 reads MNHEY; CDR2 reads SMNVEV (reference sequence). CDR3 nucleotide sequence: TGTGCCAGCAGTTTATTGGGGATAGGGGGCTCTCAGCCCCAGCATTTT. This translates into CASSLLGIGGSQPQHF.

This clonotype was counted ten times or more. CDR3: CASRKGPLSNQPQHF. In nucleotides, the CDR3 is TGTGCCAGCCGCAAGGGGCCCCTTAGCAATCAGCCCCAGCATTTT. The chain joins TRBV12-3 or TRBV12-4 to TRBJ1-5, with a tentative D call TRBD1 (5 bases). The CDR3 loop spans 15 amino acids. The V gene lost 8 bases and the J gene lost 0 bases, with 14 bases spanning the gap.

The rearrangement uses TRBV6-1 and TRBJ1-4, with D maybe TRBD1 (5 bases). Germline V gene data show CDR1 as MNHNS and CDR2 as SASEGT. The CDR3 is made up of 14 amino acids. V was pared by 9 bases and J by 0 bases, with 11 bases between. Written as DNA, the CDR3 is TGTGCCAGTCAACAGACAGCAACTAATGAAAAACTGTTTTTT. Its translation: CASQQTATNEKLFF.